The next 17 T cell receptor beta chains were all read from a single sample in a study of neurological immune-mediated disorders. TCRdb reprocessed the 5' RACE reads via MiXCR and lists one record per CDR3 protein. The data show 120,000 or so distinct CDR3 sequences, 3% to 3.5% seen once. Sequenced input: PBMCs. The receptors shown here come from a woman aged 30 to 39 with multiple sclerosis.

The chain joins TRBV20-1 to TRBJ2-7, with D unresolved. Germline CDR1 DFQATT, CDR2 SNEGSKA (reference sequence). The length of the CDR3 is 14 residues. Trimming shortened V by 3 bases and J by 1 base, and 13 bases separated the two germline ends. Here the CDR3 reads CSASADSYSYEQYF. The CDR3 DNA reads as TGCAGTGCTAGCGCGGATTCATATTCCTACGAGCAGTACTTC.

This clonotype was picked up many times. V gene TRBV2 combines with J gene TRBJ1-4; unclear D gene. The ends were cut back, 7 bases at V and 5 bases at J, with 14 bases in the middle. Germline CDR1 reads SNHLY; CDR2 reads FYNNEI. The CDR3 runs 14 residues. The CDR3 nucleotides are TGTGCCAGCAACTCCGAGGGAGGGAATGAAAAACTGTTTTTT. It encodes CASNSEGGNEKLFF.

This clonotype came up many times. V usage is TRBV15 and J usage is TRBJ2-5, with 7 bases identical to TRBD1. Losses at the gene ends were 5 bases for V and 1 base for J; bases not matched to a gene: 7. From germline, CDR1 is LNHNV and CDR2 YYDKDF (reference sequence). The CDR3 has 15 residues. CDR3 amino acids: CATSSRQGGQETQYF. The CDR3 coding sequence is TGTGCCACCAGCTCAAGACAGGGCGGCCAAGAGACCCAGTACTTC.

This clonotype appeared many times. J is TRBJ1-2 and V is TRBV12-3 or TRBV12-4; 7 bases are shared with TRBD1. The CDR3 has 13 amino acids. Losses at the gene ends were 6 bases for V and 0 bases for J; bases not matched to a gene: 1. The CDR3 DNA is TGTGCCAGCAGGGGGACAGCTAACTATGGCTACACCTTC. Its translation: CASRGTANYGYTF.

This clonotype was observed many times. V is TRBV5-1 and J is TRBJ1-1; D is unclear. The ends were cut back, 4 bases at V and 3 bases at J, with 10 bases in the middle. CDR1 and CDR2 from the germline V gene are SGHRS and YFSETQ. The CDR3 contains 13 residues. The CDR3 region has the DNA TGCGCCAGCAGCCGGTCCGCAGACACTGAAGCTTTCTTT. It is translated as CASSRSADTEAFF.

This clonotype was counted between two and nine times. This sequence joins TRBV9 and TRBJ1-1; D remains unclear. This CDR3 comprises 14 residues. Germline CDR1 SGDLS, CDR2 YYNGEE. The V end was cut by 0 bases, the J end by 2 bases, with 8 bases between. CDR3 in amino acids: CASSVDLVNTEAFF. DNA of the CDR3: TGTGCCAGCAGCGTAGATCTAGTTAACACTGAAGCTTTCTTT.

Points on this clonotype: This may be a read error: a much more frequent sequence differs by one nucleotide. The CDR3 spells CASSPGPLGETLFF. Written as DNA, the CDR3 is TGTGCCAGCAGCCCCGGGCCCCTCGGTGAAACACTGTTTTTT. The genes are TRBV7-9 and TRBJ1-4; D not resolved. This CDR3 has 14 residues. Germline V gene sequence: CDR1 SEHNR, CDR2 FQNEAQ (reference sequence).

This clonotype was detected ten times or more. The gene calls are TRBV10-3 and TRBJ1-2; 10 nucleotides align to TRBD1. V shed 0 bases, J shed 7 bases, and the junction held 5 bases outside the gene matches. In germline, CDR1 is ENHRY, CDR2 SYGVKD. The CDR3 is made up of 15 amino acids. The CDR3 protein is CAISESRGTGAGYTF. In DNA form, the CDR3 reads TGTGCCATCAGTGAGTCGAGGGGGACAGGGGCTGGCTACACCTTC.

This clonotype was detected many times. The V and J genes are TRBV6-5 and TRBJ2-7; weak D call: TRBD2 (5 bases). The V end was cut by 1 base, the J end by 5 bases, with 12 bases between. The CDR3 consists of 14 residues. Germline-derived CDR1 and CDR2 are MNHEY and SVGAGI. DNA for the CDR3: TGTGCCAGCAGTTACTTCGGGAATGGCCACGAGCAGTACTTC. Its translation: CASSYFGNGHEQYF.

This clonotype was counted at least ten times. The chain employs TRBV12-3 or TRBV12-4 and TRBJ2-3, with D unresolved. With 3 bases removed from V and 3 bases from J, the gap between germline ends came to 10 bases. This CDR3 contains 14 residues. Here the CDR3 reads CASSFRVFTDTQYF. Here the CDR3 DNA reads TGTGCCAGCAGTTTTCGGGTATTTACAGATACGCAGTATTTT.

By share of the sample, this clonotype is medium-sized. The rearrangement joins TRBV5-1 to TRBJ2-1, with 11 nucleotides matching TRBD2. Looked up from germline, CDR1 is SGHRS and CDR2 is YFSETQ. This CDR3 region has 16 residues. V was clipped by 3 bases and J by 5 bases; unmatched bases: 7. The CDR3 loop reads CASSSGGTSGNNEQFF. The CDR3 nucleotides are TGCGCCAGCAGCTCCGGGGGGACTAGCGGAAACAATGAGCAGTTCTTC.

This clonotype was counted ten times or more. V and J are TRBV27 and TRBJ1-4; 7 bases map to TRBD1. The length of the CDR3 is 14 residues. The germline V gene encodes CDR1 MNHEY and CDR2 SMNVEV (reference sequence). V shed 6 bases, J shed 10 bases, and the junction held 11 bases outside the gene matches. The CDR3 region has the DNA TGTGCCAGCAGCGTACAGGGGCTAAAGTCAAAACTGTTTTTT. Its protein is CASSVQGLKSKLFF.

This clonotype occurred many times. The gene calls are TRBV5-1 and TRBJ2-7; a weak D match, TRBD1 (7 bases). This CDR3 is built from 14 residues. V gave up 1 base and J gave up 3 bases, with 11 bases separating them. Germline V CDR1 and CDR2: SGHRS, YFSETQ. CDR3 in DNA: TGCGCCAGCAGCTTGCCAGGGGGGAACTACGAGCAGTACTTC. It translates to CASSLPGGNYEQYF.

This clonotype was observed at least ten times. The chain links TRBV5-5 to TRBJ1-5, with a possible D match to TRBD1 (5 bases). The CDR3 consists of 14 residues. The germline V gene has CDR1 SGHKS and CDR2 YYEKEE (reference sequence). The V end was cut by 3 bases, the J end by 6 bases, with 13 bases between. The CDR3 DNA sequence: TGTGCCAGCAGCTGGGACGGAAGGAGTCAGCCCCAGCATTTT. It is translated as CASSWDGRSQPQHF.

This clonotype has at least ten counts. The V gene is TRBV20-1, the J gene TRBJ1-5, with no clear D. CDR1 DFQATT and CDR2 SNEGSKA come from the germline V gene (reference sequence). The germline V and J ends were trimmed by 3 bases and 5 bases, with 17 bases remaining between them. This CDR3 comprises 15 residues. Written as DNA, the CDR3 is TGCAGTGCTAGGCTTTTGAGCGGTTTGGATCAGCCCCAGCATTTT. Translating it yields CSARLLSGLDQPQHF.

The CDR3 loop is CASSLDGRLNTEAFF. The CDR3 nucleotides read TGTGCCAGCAGCTTAGACGGCAGACTGAACACTGAAGCTTTCTTT. The J gene is TRBJ1-1, the V gene TRBV7-2; D is uncertain. CDR1 is SGHTA and CDR2 is FQGNSA in the germline V gene. Trimming removed 1 base from V and 0 bases from J, with 9 bases in between. The CDR3 loop spans 15 amino acids.

This clonotype was seen at least ten times. The chain employs TRBV20-1 and TRBJ2-7; 10 positions match TRBD2. The germline V gene encodes CDR1 DFQATT and CDR2 SNEGSKA (reference sequence). The trim removed 6 bases at V and 0 bases at J, leaving 11 bases unmatched. The CDR3 covers 16 residues. The CDR3 sequence is CSALNILAGRSYEQYF. As DNA, the CDR3 is TGCAGTGCCCTAAATATACTAGCGGGGCGCTCCTACGAGCAGTACTTC.